The 18 T cell receptor beta chains reported below all come from one sample, sequenced in a study of blood T cell repertoires in COVID-19. Profiled with immunoSEQ multiplex PCR; TCRdb holds only in-frame clones, not every one. The sample holds over 120,000 clones, 84% seen once. Sequenced: peripheral blood. The receptor set was obtained from a man between 60 and 70 years old with active or convalescent COVID-19.

The V and J genes are TRBV13 and TRBJ1-1, with 12 bases matching TRBD1. This CDR3 region has 20 residues. Germline V CDR1 and CDR2: PRHDT, FYEKMQ (reference sequence). Germline trimming cut 4 bases from V and 2 bases from J; bases unmatched to any gene: 17. In DNA, the CDR3 is TGTGCCAGCAGCTCGACCGCGGGACAGGGGGCGTTTTTTTCAAACACTGAAGCTTTCTTT. Translation gives CASSSTAGQGAFFSNTEAFF.

This chain uses TRBV28 with TRBJ1-1; D may be TRBD1 (5 bases). The germline CDR1 and CDR2 sequences are MDHEN and SYDVKM. This CDR3 has 14 residues. Trimming stripped 2 bases from V and 2 bases from J, with 9 bases between. CDR3 bases: TGTGCCAGCAGTTTAGCGGGGCCAAACACTGAAGCTTTCTTT. Its translation: CASSLAGPNTEAFF.

V usage is TRBV11-3 and J usage is TRBJ1-1, with 9 bases fitting TRBD1. After removal of 6 bases from V and 3 bases from J, the junction contained 8 bases not matched to a gene. CDR1 and CDR2 from the germline V gene are SGHNT and YENEEA. The CDR3 has 15 residues. CDR3 region: CASSSTGGLYTEAFF. As DNA, the CDR3 is TGTGCCAGCAGTTCTACAGGGGGCTTGTACACTGAAGCTTTCTTT.

The chain uses TRBV5-6 and TRBJ2-5; 8 positions match TRBD2. The germline V gene encodes CDR1 SGHDT and CDR2 YYEEEE. V shed 0 bases, J shed 3 bases, and the junction held 7 bases outside the gene matches. This CDR3 is built from 16 residues. The CDR3 spells CASSLAFGSGEETQYF. CDR3 nucleotide sequence: TGTGCCAGCAGCTTGGCCTTTGGTAGCGGGGAAGAGACCCAGTACTTC.

This chain links TRBV4-1 with TRBJ2-3; possibly TRBD2 for D (5 bases). CDR1 is MGHRA, CDR2 YSYEKL, per germline. V lost 3 bases and J lost 3, with 16 bases in between. CDR3 size: 16 residues. The CDR3 loop is CASSHRPVPGTDTQYF. CDR3 bases: TGCGCCAGCAGCCACCGACCGGTACCGGGGACAGATACGCAGTATTTT.

The chain uses TRBV7-9 and TRBJ1-2, with a possible D match to TRBD1 (5 bases). The V end lost 3 bases, the J end lost 1 base, and 9 bases lay between the germline ends. CDR1 is SEHNR, CDR2 FQNEAQ, per germline (reference sequence). The CDR3 runs to 14 residues. The CDR3 nucleotides read TGTGCCAGCAGCTTTGACAGCCTTAACTATGGCTACACCTTC. Residues: CASSFDSLNYGYTF. Full variable domain (remainder filled in from reference TRBV7-9 and TRBJ1-2): DTGVSQNPRHKITKRGQNVTFRCDPISEHNRLYWYRQTLGQGPEFLTYFQNEAQLEKSRLLSDRFSAERPKGSFSTLEIQRTEQGDSAMYLCASSFDSLNYGYTFGSGTRLTVV.

The chain recombines TRBV20-1 with TRBJ1-1, with D unclear. This CDR3 has 11 residues. Trimming shortened V by 6 bases and J by 2 bases, and 7 bases separated the two germline ends. The germline V gene encodes CDR1 DFQATT and CDR2 SNEGSKA (reference sequence). CDR3 region: CSAYLNTEAFF. In nucleotides, the CDR3 is TGCAGTGCGTACCTAAACACTGAAGCTTTCTTT.

V is TRBV18 and J is TRBJ2-7, with D tentatively TRBD1 (6 bases). Germline CDR1 and CDR2: KGHSH and LQKENI. The CDR3 is made up of 15 amino acids. V was cut by 0 bases and J by 4 bases, with 13 bases left in between. The CDR3 DNA reads TGTGCCAGCTCACCACCGAGTTCCAGGGGTTACGAGCAGTACTTC. Translated, it gives CASSPPSSRGYEQYF.

The chain links TRBV4-1 to TRBJ2-4; TRBD2 aligns across 10 bases. This CDR3 has 17 amino acids. V shed 1 base, J shed 3 bases, and the junction held 6 bases outside the gene matches. Germline V gene sequence: CDR1 MGHRA, CDR2 YSYEKL. The CDR3 coding sequence is TGCGCCAGCAGCCAAGTTGGACTAGCGGAGCACAAAAACATTCAGTACTTC. Encoded protein: CASSQVGLAEHKNIQYF.

The rearrangement links TRBV28 to TRBJ1-1; TRBD1 agrees at 8 bases. This CDR3 contains 21 residues. Per germline, CDR1 MDHEN and CDR2 SYDVKM. V shed 4 bases, J shed 4 bases, and the junction held 26 bases outside the gene matches. CDR3 nucleotides: TGTGCCAGCAGTTACATGACAGGGGCGATAACCCTCGGTCTGAGAGGCACTGAAGCTTTCTTT. It specifies CASSYMTGAITLGLRGTEAFF. The full variable domain, completed using reference TRBV28 and TRBJ1-1, is DVKVTQSSRYLVKRTGEKVFLECVQDMDHENMFWYRQDPGLGLRLIYFSYDVKMKEKGDIPEGYSVSREKKERFSLILESASTNQTSMYLCASSYMTGAITLGLRGTEAFFGQGTRLTVV.

The rearrangement joins TRBV23-1 to TRBJ2-4, with D perhaps TRBD2 (6 bases). Being an ORF, TRBV23-1 has a function that is uncertain. The CDR3 runs to 16 residues. V lost 4 bases to trimming and J lost 2 bases, with 15 bases between them. CDR3 region: CASSRGVRFTKNIQYF. In DNA form, the CDR3 reads TGCGCCAGCAGTCGGGGGGTTCGATTTACCAAAAACATTCAGTACTTC.

This chain uses TRBV9 with TRBJ2-1; perhaps TRBD2 as D (6 bases). The CDR3 consists of 14 residues. Trimming cost V 4 bases and J 6 bases, with 14 bases left between them. Germline V gene sequence: CDR1 SGDLS, CDR2 YYNGEE. The CDR3 DNA sequence: TGTGCCAGCAGCCCCCCAGTGGGGGGCAATGAGCAGTTCTTC. Translating gives CASSPPVGGNEQFF.

This clone was counted a single time. The CDR3 loop is CASSPKTGVLSYEQYF. The CDR3 nucleotides are TGTGCCAGCTCACCAAAGACCGGGGTCCTCTCCTACGAGCAGTACTTC. The chain couples TRBV18 to TRBJ2-7; D may be TRBD2 (5 bases). V was shortened by 2 bases and J by 0 bases, with 14 bases between the two germline ends. The CDR3 is 16 residues long. The germline CDR1 and CDR2 sequences are KGHSH and LQKENI. The whole variable domain, remainder taken from reference TRBV18 and TRBJ2-7, is NAGVMQNPRHLVRRRGQEARLRCSPMKGHSHVYWYRQLPEEGLKFMVYLQKENIIDESGMPKERFSAEFPKEGPSILRIQQVVRGDSAAYFCASSPKTGVLSYEQYFGPGTRLTVT.

The chain uses TRBV5-1 and TRBJ2-5; maybe TRBD1 (5 bases). From germline, CDR1 is SGHRS and CDR2 YFSETQ. The length of the CDR3 is 15 residues. The V and J ends lost 2 bases and 5 bases respectively, with 16 bases between them. The CDR3 nucleotides are TGCGCCAGCAGCTTTTCCGGGCAGGGAATCGAGACCCAGTACTTC. Encoded protein: CASSFSGQGIETQYF.

The J gene is TRBJ1-1, the V gene TRBV11-3; D is uncertain. Trimming took off 1 base at V and 7 bases at J, with 4 bases between the two ends. The V gene's germline CDR1 is SGHNT and CDR2 YENEEA. This CDR3 comprises 11 residues. The CDR3 region is CASSLASEAFF. The DNA of the CDR3 is TGTGCCAGCAGCTTAGCCAGTGAAGCTTTCTTT.

The chain recombines TRBV2 with TRBJ1-1; no reliable D call. The CDR3 is made up of 13 amino acids. Germline V lookup: CDR1 SNHLY, CDR2 FYNNEI. V lost 2 bases, J lost 1 base, and 5 bases lay in between. This CDR3 is CASSEIENTEAFF. In nucleotides, the CDR3 is TGTGCCAGCAGTGAAATAGAGAACACTGAAGCTTTCTTT.

The chain links TRBV3-1 (or the pseudogene TRBV3-2) to TRBJ1-5, with TRBD1 as a possible D gene (5 bases). The V end lost 5 bases, the J end lost 15 bases, and 11 bases lay between the germline ends. The CDR3 has 10 residues. Germline assignment: CDR1 LGHDT and CDR2 YNNKEL (reference sequence). This CDR3 is CASSSARGHF. The CDR3 DNA follows: TGTGCCAGCAGCTCGGCTAGGGGGCATTTT.

The V call is TRBV5-6, the J call TRBJ1-1, with 9 bases lining up with TRBD1. Trimming cost V 4 bases and J 1 base; bases outside gene matches: 5. From germline, CDR1 is SGHDT and CDR2 YYEEEE. The CDR3 length is 15 residues. The CDR3 DNA is TGTGCCAGCAGCCCGGGGACAGGGTGGAACACTGAAGCTTTCTTT. Amino acids: CASSPGTGWNTEAFF.